The 13 T cell receptor beta chains given below trace back to one sample, sequenced in a study of human T cells and chemical hapten exposure. Time point described: pre-sensitization, week 0. Regarding treatment: therapeutic diphenylcyclopropenone sensitization with weekly scalp DPC. TCRdb redid the calling of the RACE reads with MiXCR, one entry per CDR3 protein. The data contain about 77,000 distinct CDR3 sequences, 14% of them singletons. The source material was whole blood, sampled in connection with sensitization to the hapten diphenylcyclopropenone (DPC). These receptors all stem from a woman in her 50s with alopecia areata. Some clones in this sample may be carry-over from other donors' samples.

The rearrangement joins TRBV27 to TRBJ1-6; TRBD1 matches at 10 bases. This CDR3 comprises 15 residues. The germline V gene encodes CDR1 MNHEY and CDR2 SMNVEV (reference sequence). Losses at the gene ends were 5 bases for V and 7 bases for J; bases not matched to a gene: 5. CDR3 in DNA: TGTGCCAGCAGTCGGGACAGGGGAACAAATTCACCCCTCCACTTT. It specifies CASSRDRGTNSPLHF.

The chain has TRBV28 and TRBJ1-5, with no clear D. Trimming cost V 2 bases and J 3 bases, with 8 bases left between them. CDR1 MDHEN and CDR2 SYDVKM come from the germline V gene. The CDR3 totals 14 residues. The CDR3 loop reads CASSLEVPNQPQHF. The CDR3 coding sequence is TGTGCCAGCAGTTTAGAGGTACCCAATCAGCCCCAGCATTTT.

The table lists this clonotype with many counts. In DNA form, the CDR3 reads TGTGCCAGCACCCAAGGGGGGAACGAGCAGTACTTC. This encodes CASTQGGNEQYF. V and J are TRBV6-6 and TRBJ2-7, with D perhaps being TRBD1 or TRBD2 (6 bases each). Germline assignment: CDR1 MNHNY and CDR2 SVGAGI (reference sequence). The length of the CDR3 is 12 residues. Trimming shortened V by 7 bases and J by 5 bases, and 12 bases separated the two germline ends.

The chain combines TRBV20-1 with TRBJ2-2, with D possibly being TRBD1 or TRBD2 (5 bases each). Germline CDR1 is DFQATT and CDR2 is SNEGSKA (reference sequence). Between the trimmed V and J ends, which lost 3 bases and 4 bases, there was a span of 9 bases. The length of the CDR3 is 13 residues. The DNA of the CDR3 is TGCAGTGCTAGGGGGACGCGCACCGGGGAGCTGTTTTTT. This gives the protein CSARGTRTGELFF.

This clonotype was counted at least ten times. The J gene is TRBJ2-1, the V gene TRBV12-2; no check of the table's D call, TRBD1, against the DNA was made. TRBV12-2 is a known pseudogene. The CDR3 contains 13 residues. CDR3 sequence (DNA): TGTGCAAGTCGCTACCTCCGGGGGGATGAGCAGTTCTTC. This encodes CASRYLRGDEQFF.

The sample holds many counts of this clonotype. The chain recombines TRBV4-3 with TRBJ1-4, with 7 bases lining up with TRBD1. Trimming at V came to 3 bases and at J to 6 bases, leaving 7 bases not matched to a gene. Germline CDR1 reads LGHNA; CDR2 reads YSLEER. CDR3 length: 15 amino acids. The CDR3 nucleotides are TGCGCCAGCAGCCAGTTACAGGGGAGCGATGAAAAACTGTTTTTT. This translates into CASSQLQGSDEKLFF.

This clonotype was counted a few times. V usage is TRBV29-1 and J usage is TRBJ2-5, with TRBD2 matching over 8 bases. Per the germline V gene, CDR1 is SQVTM and CDR2 is ANQGSEA. The CDR3 extends over 14 amino acids. V was pared by 3 bases and J by 0 bases, with 3 bases of the junction left unmatched. Here the CDR3 DNA reads TGCAGCGTTGATGGCGGGAGGTACCAAGAGACCCAGTACTTC. Translation gives CSVDGGRYQETQYF.

V gene TRBV5-5 combines with J gene TRBJ2-7; 8 nucleotides match TRBD1. The CDR3 extends over 14 amino acids. After removal of 0 bases from V and 2 bases from J, the junction contained 1 base not matched to a gene. Germline loops: CDR1 SGHKS, CDR2 YYEKEE (reference sequence). CDR3 protein: CASSLEQGAYEQYF. DNA of the CDR3: TGTGCCAGCAGCTTGGAACAGGGGGCCTACGAGCAGTACTTC.

This clonotype was picked up many times. V is TRBV2 and J is TRBJ1-2, with a tentative D call TRBD1 (6 bases). Germline assignment: CDR1 SNHLY and CDR2 FYNNEI. This CDR3 has 15 amino acids. V was pared by 4 bases and J by 0 bases, with 12 bases between. The CDR3 reads CASSAGTHTNYGYTF. The CDR3 bases are TGTGCCAGCAGTGCGGGGACACATACTAACTATGGCTACACCTTC.

In its sample, this clonotype was seen a few times. The chain combines TRBV5-5 with TRBJ1-4; TRBD1 agrees at 11 bases. The germline CDR1 and CDR2 sequences are SGHKS and YYEKEE (reference sequence). Trimming took 4 bases from V and 5 from J; bases not matched to a gene: 10. The CDR3 covers 17 residues. The CDR3 nucleotides are TGTGCCAGCAGCCTCCCCCTGGGGACAGGGGGGAATGAAAAACTGTTTTTT. It specifies CASSLPLGTGGNEKLFF.

The V call is TRBV4-1, the J call TRBJ1-1; TRBD1 is a possible D gene (6 bases). This CDR3 contains 16 residues. The V and J ends lost 1 base and 7 bases respectively, with 19 bases between them. Germline CDR1 and CDR2: MGHRA and YSYEKL. The CDR3 nucleotides are TGCGCCAGCAGCCAAGCGGTGGTCAGGACAGTTGATGAAGCTTTCTTT. Translation gives CASSQAVVRTVDEAFF.

The rearrangement joins TRBV20-1 to TRBJ1-2; D unresolved. Trimming cost V 2 bases and J 1 base, with 2 bases left between them. The germline CDR1 and CDR2 sequences are DFQATT and SNEGSKA (reference sequence). The CDR3 length is 11 residues. The CDR3 nucleotides are TGCAGTGCTAGAAGTAACTATGGCTACACCTTC. Protein: CSARSNYGYTF.

The table lists this clonotype with a few counts. V usage is TRBV6-5 and J usage is TRBJ1-1; no reliable D call. V lost 6 bases, J lost 4 bases, and 12 bases lay in between. CDR1 is MNHEY and CDR2 is SVGAGI in the germline V gene. This CDR3 comprises 13 residues. CDR3 loop: CASSRGVSTEAFF. The CDR3 coding sequence is TGTGCCAGCAGCCGGGGAGTCAGCACTGAAGCTTTCTTT.